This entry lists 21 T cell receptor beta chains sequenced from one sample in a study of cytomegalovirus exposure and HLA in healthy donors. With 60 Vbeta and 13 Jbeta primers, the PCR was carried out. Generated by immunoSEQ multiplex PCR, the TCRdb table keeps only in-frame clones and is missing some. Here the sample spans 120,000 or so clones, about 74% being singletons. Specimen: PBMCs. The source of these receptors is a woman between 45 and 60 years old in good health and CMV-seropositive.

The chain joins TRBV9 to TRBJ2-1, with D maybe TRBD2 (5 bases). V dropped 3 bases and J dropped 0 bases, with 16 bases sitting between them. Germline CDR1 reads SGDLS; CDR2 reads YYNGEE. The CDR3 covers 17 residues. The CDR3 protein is CASSGRGLFSSYNEQFF. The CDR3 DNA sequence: TGTGCCAGCAGCGGTCGGGGTTTGTTCAGCTCCTACAATGAGCAGTTCTTC.

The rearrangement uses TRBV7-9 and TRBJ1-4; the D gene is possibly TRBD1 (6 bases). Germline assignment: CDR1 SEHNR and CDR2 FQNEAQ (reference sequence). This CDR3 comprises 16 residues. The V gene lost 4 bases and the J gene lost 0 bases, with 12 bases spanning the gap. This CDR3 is CASSSQGPATNEKLFF. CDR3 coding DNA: TGTGCCAGCAGCTCGCAGGGGCCCGCAACTAATGAAAAACTGTTTTTT.

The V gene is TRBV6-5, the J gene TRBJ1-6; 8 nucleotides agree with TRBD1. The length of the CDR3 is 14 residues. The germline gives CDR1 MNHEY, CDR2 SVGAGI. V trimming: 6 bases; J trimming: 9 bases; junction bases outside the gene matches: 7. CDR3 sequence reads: CASSSDRGLSPLHF. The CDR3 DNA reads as TGTGCCAGCAGCTCTGACAGGGGACTTTCACCCCTCCACTTT.

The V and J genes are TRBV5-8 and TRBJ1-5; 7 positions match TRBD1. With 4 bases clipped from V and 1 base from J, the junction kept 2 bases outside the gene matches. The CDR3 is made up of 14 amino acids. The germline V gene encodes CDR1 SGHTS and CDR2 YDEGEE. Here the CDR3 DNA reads TGTGCCAGCAGCCTGGGACAGAGCAATCAGCCCCAGCATTTT. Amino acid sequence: CASSLGQSNQPQHF.

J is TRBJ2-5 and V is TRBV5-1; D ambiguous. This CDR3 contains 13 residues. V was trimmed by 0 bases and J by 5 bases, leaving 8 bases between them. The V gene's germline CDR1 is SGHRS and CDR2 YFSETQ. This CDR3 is CASSLDSRETQYF. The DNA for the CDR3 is TGCGCCAGCAGCTTGGATAGCCGGGAGACCCAGTACTTC.

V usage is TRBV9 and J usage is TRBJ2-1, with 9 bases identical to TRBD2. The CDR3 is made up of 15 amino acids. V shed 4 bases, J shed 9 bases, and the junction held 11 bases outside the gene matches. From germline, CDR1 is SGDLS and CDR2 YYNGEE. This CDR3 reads CASSPVAGGLIEQFF. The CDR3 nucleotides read TGTGCCAGCAGCCCAGTGGCGGGGGGGCTGATTGAGCAGTTCTTC.

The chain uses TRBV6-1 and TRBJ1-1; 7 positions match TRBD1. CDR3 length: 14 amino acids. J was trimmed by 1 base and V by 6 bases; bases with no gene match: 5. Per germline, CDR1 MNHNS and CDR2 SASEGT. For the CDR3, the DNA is TGTGCCAGCAGCCCAAACAGGGGGAACACTGAAGCTTTCTTT. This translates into CASSPNRGNTEAFF.

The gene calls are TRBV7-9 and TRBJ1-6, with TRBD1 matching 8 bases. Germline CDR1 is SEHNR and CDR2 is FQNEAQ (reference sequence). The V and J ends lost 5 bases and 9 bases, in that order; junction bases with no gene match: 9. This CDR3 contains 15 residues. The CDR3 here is CASSPETGVGSPLHF. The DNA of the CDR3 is TGTGCCAGCAGCCCCGAGACAGGGGTCGGTTCACCCCTCCACTTT.

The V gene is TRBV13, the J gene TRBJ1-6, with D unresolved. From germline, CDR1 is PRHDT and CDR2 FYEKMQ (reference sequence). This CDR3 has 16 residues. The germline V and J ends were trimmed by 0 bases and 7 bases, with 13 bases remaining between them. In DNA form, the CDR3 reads TGTGCCAGCAGCTTAGGCCCGGTGTCTTCCAATTCACCCCTCCACTTT. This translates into CASSLGPVSSNSPLHF. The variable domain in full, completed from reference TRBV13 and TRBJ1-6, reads AAGVIQSPRHLIKEKRETATLKCYPIPRHDTVYWYQQGPGQDPQFLISFYEKMQSDKGSIPDRFSAQQFSDYHSELNMSSLELGDSALYFCASSLGPVSSNSPLHFGNGTRLTVT.

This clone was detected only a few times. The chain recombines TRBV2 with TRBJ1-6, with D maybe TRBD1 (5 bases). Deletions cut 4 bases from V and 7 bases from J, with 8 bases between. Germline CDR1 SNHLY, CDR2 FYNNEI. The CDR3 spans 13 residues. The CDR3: CASSGTQNSPLHF. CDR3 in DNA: TGTGCCAGCAGTGGGACACAGAATTCACCCCTCCACTTT.

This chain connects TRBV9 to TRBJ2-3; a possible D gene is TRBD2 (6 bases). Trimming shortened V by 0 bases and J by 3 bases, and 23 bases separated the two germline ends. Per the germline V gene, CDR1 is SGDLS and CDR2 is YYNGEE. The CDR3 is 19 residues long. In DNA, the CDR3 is TGTGCCAGCAGCGTAGGAAGGGTCGGTGGGGGGAGAGTTACAGATACGCAGTATTTT. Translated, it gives CASSVGRVGGGRVTDTQYF.

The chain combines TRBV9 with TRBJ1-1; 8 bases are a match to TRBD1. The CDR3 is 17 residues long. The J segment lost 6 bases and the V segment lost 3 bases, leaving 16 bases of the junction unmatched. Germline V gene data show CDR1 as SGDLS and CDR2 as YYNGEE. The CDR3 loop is CASSARPHMDRAAEAFF. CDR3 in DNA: TGTGCCAGCAGCGCAAGACCTCATATGGACAGGGCGGCTGAAGCTTTCTTT.

The CDR3 sequence is CASRPLWAAGELFF. CDR3 DNA: TGTGCCAGCAGGCCTCTTTGGGCCGCCGGGGAGCTGTTTTTT. The V gene is TRBV6-6, the J gene TRBJ2-2; D gene unclear. The CDR3 runs to 14 residues. V lost 6 bases, J lost 6 bases, and 14 bases lay in between. In germline, CDR1 is MNHNY, CDR2 SVGAGI (reference sequence).

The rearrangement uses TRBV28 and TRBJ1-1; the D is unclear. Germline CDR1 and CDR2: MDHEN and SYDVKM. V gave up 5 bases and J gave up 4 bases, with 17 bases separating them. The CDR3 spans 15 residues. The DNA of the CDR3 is TGTGCCAGCAGTATTAGGCCCTCGGGAGTCACTGAAGCTTTCTTT. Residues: CASSIRPSGVTEAFF.

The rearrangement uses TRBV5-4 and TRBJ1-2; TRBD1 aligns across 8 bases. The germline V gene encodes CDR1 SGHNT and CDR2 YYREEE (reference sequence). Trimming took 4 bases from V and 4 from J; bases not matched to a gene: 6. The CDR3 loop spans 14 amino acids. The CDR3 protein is CASSPRTGLYGYTF. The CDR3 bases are TGTGCCAGCAGCCCCCGGACAGGGCTCTATGGCTACACCTTC.

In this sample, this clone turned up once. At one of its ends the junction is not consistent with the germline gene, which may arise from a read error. In nucleotides, the CDR3 is TGTGCTAGCAGTCCGAATTGGGGGCCCGAGCAGTACTTC. It translates to CASSPNWGPEQYF. The chain uses TRBV7-7 and TRBJ2-7; TRBD1 is a possible D gene (6 bases). This CDR3 spans 13 amino acids. CDR1 and CDR2 (germline): SSHAT, FNYEAQ (reference sequence). Together with reference TRBV7-7 and TRBJ2-7, the CDR3 gives the full variable domain: GAGVSQSPRYKVTKRGQDVTLRCDPISSHATLYWYQQALGQGPEFLTYFNYEAQPDKSGLPSDRFSAERPEGSISTLTIQRTEQRDSAMYRCASSPNWGPEQYFGPGTRLTVT.

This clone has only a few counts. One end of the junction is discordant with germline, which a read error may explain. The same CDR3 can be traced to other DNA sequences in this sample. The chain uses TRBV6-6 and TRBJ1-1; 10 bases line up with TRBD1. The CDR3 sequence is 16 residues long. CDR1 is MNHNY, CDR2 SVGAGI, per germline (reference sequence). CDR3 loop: CASSPSDRGRGTEAFF. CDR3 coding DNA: TGTGCCAGCAGTCCGAGCGACAGGGGGCGGGGGACTGAAGCTTTCTTC.

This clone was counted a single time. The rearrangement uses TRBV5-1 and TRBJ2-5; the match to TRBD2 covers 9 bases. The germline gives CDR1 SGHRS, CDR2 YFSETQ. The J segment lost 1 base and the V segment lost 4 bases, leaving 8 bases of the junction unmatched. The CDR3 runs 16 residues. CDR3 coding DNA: TGCGCCAGCAGCCTGGTTAGCGGGGGACTCCAAGAGACCCAGTACTTC. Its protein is CASSLVSGGLQETQYF. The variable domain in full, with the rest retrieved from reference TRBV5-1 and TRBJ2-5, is KAGVTQTPRYLIKTRGQQVTLSCSPISGHRSVSWYQQTPGQGLQFLFEYFSETQRNKGNFPGRFSGRQFSNSRSEMNVSTLELGDSALYLCASSLVSGGLQETQYFGPGTRLLVL.

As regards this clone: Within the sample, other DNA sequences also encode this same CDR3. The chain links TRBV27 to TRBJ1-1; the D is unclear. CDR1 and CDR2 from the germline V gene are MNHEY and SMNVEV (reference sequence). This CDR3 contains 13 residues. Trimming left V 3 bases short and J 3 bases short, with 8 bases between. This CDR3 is CASSFEGDTEAFF. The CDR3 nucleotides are TGTGCCAGCAGTTTTGAGGGTGACACTGAAGCTTTCTTT.

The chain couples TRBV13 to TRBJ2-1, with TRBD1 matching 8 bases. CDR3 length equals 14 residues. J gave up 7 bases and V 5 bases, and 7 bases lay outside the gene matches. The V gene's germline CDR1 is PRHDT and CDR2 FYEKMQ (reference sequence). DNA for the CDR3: TGTGCCAGCAGCGCAGGACAGGGTTGGAATGAGCAGTTCTTC. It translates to CASSAGQGWNEQFF.

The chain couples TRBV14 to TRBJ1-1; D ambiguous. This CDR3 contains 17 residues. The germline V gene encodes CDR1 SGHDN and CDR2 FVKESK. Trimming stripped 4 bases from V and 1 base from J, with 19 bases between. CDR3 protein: CASSRPPVFSANTEAFF. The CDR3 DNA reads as TGTGCCAGCAGCCGTCCCCCAGTTTTTAGCGCGAACACTGAAGCTTTCTTT.